What follows are 7 T cell receptor beta chains derived from one specimen sequenced in a study of shared clonotypes between healthy human individuals. Assay: immunoSEQ multiplex PCR; the TCRdb copy retains only in-frame clones and omits some. Counted here are approximately 2.1 million clones, 80% to 95% occurring once; the ten biggest clones make up 0.39%. Sequenced material: naive CD4+ T cells from PBMCs. Subset denoted: CD45RA+ positively selected. The source is a man aged 18 to 29 in good health. Some clones in this sample may be carry-over from other donors' samples.

The chain has TRBV7-2 and TRBJ2-3, with no clear D. The CDR3 runs 14 residues. Trimming took off 5 bases at V and 4 bases at J, with 13 bases between the two ends. The germline V gene encodes CDR1 SGHTA and CDR2 FQGNSA. The CDR3 coding sequence is TGTGCCAGCAGCACCGCTAGAAGGTCAGATACGCAGTATTTT. This translates into CASSTARRSDTQYF.

This clone was found a few times. J is TRBJ1-5 and V is TRBV30, with D possibly TRBD1 on 5 matching bases. Germline loops: CDR1 GTSNPN, CDR2 SVGIG (reference sequence). The length of the CDR3 is 14 residues. Trimming pared 1 base from V and 7 bases from J, leaving 14 bases between. CDR3 in amino acids: CAWSADQGSQPQHF. DNA for the CDR3: TGTGCCTGGAGTGCGGACCAGGGTAGCCAGCCCCAGCATTTT.

This clone was seen a handful of times. In the same sample, other DNA sequences code for this CDR3. V and J are TRBV9 and TRBJ2-1; 8 nucleotides match TRBD2. The germline V gene has CDR1 SGDLS and CDR2 YYNGEE. Losses at the gene ends were 4 bases for V and 0 bases for J; bases not matched to a gene: 3. CDR3 length: 15 residues. The CDR3 reads CASSPSGSSYNEQFF. CDR3 coding DNA: TGTGCCAGCAGCCCAAGCGGGAGCTCCTACAATGAGCAGTTCTTC. The full variable domain, rest sourced from reference TRBV9 and TRBJ2-1, is DSGVTQTPKHLITATGQRVTLRCSPRSGDLSVYWYQQSLDQGLQFLIQYYNGEERAKGNILERFSAQQFPDLHSELNLSSLELGDSALYFCASSPSGSSYNEQFFGPGTRLTVL.

The chain is built from TRBV5-1 and TRBJ2-5; 8 positions agree with TRBD1. The CDR3 is 15 residues long. The junction had 9 bases not matched to a gene; V was cut back by 4 bases and J by 4 bases. Germline V gives CDR1 SGHRS, CDR2 YFSETQ. In nucleotides, the CDR3 is TGCGCCAGCAGCGCCACCGGACAGGGTGGAGAGACCCAGTACTTC. Protein product: CASSATGQGGETQYF.

This clone has only one observation. The chain employs TRBV7-2 and TRBJ1-4, with TRBD1 as a possible D gene (6 bases). Trimming removed 4 bases from V and 6 bases from J, with 21 bases in between. In germline, CDR1 is SGHTA, CDR2 FQGNSA. The CDR3 length is 17 residues. DNA for the CDR3: TGTGCCAGCAGCTACACCCTCCACAGGGCTAAGGATGAAAAACTGTTTTTT. Protein sequence: CASSYTLHRAKDEKLFF.

This chain uses TRBV28 with TRBJ1-2; D gene ambiguous. Germline values: CDR1 MDHEN, CDR2 SYDVKM. The length of the CDR3 is 16 residues. With 6 bases removed from V and 5 bases from J, the gap between germline ends came to 22 bases. The CDR3 loop is CASRSPLGGWDYGYTF. CDR3 DNA: TGTGCCAGCAGATCTCCCCTCGGCGGGTGGGATTATGGCTACACCTTC.

This clone has a single count. The chain uses TRBV10-3 and TRBJ2-5, with 13 nucleotides matching TRBD2. Trimming at V came to 5 bases and at J to 5 bases, leaving 11 bases not matched to a gene. CDR3 length: 17 residues. Germline CDR1 and CDR2: ENHRY and SYGVKD. The chain's CDR3 is CAISPARLAGGWETQYF. CDR3 sequence (DNA): TGTGCCATCAGTCCCGCCCGACTAGCGGGGGGCTGGGAGACCCAGTACTTC.